The 29 T cell receptor beta chains below all came from one sample that was sequenced in a study of blood T cell repertoires in COVID-19. The protocol was immunoSEQ multiplex PCR, while the TCRdb copy is restricted to in-frame clones and leaves out a portion. Seen here are 500,000 to 600,000 clones, 70% to 90% observed once, and the top ten hold 7.5% to 9%. Input material: peripheral blood. The receptors shown here come from a woman aged 50 to 60 with COVID-19, enrolled during active disease.

The chain uses TRBV29-1 and TRBJ2-1, with D tentatively TRBD2 (6 bases). The CDR3 contains 13 residues. Trimming left V 4 bases short and J 1 base short, with 8 bases between. Germline V gene sequence: CDR1 SQVTM, CDR2 ANQGSEA. CDR3 coding DNA: TGCAGCGTTGTTAGCGGTTCCTACAATGAGCAGTTCTTC. This gives the protein CSVVSGSYNEQFF.

This chain joins TRBV10-3 and TRBJ1-1; possibly TRBD1 for D (5 bases). The germline V gene has CDR1 ENHRY and CDR2 SYGVKD. Trimming left V 4 bases short and J 4 bases short, with 13 bases between. This CDR3 region has 14 residues. CDR3 coding DNA: TGTGCCATCAGTGGGGGGGGAGAGGGCACTGAAGCTTTCTTT. Translation: CAISGGGEGTEAFF.

This chain joins TRBV2 and TRBJ1-2, with D perhaps TRBD1 (5 bases). Germline CDR1 reads SNHLY; CDR2 reads FYNNEI. The CDR3 covers 14 residues. The germline V and J ends were trimmed by 8 bases and 0 bases, with 13 bases remaining between them. CDR3: CASAIGAANYGYTF. Here the CDR3 DNA reads TGTGCCAGCGCAATAGGGGCCGCTAACTATGGCTACACCTTC. Full variable domain (outside the CDR3, taken from reference TRBV2 and TRBJ1-2): EPEVTQTPSHQVTQMGQEVILRCVPISNHLYFYWYRQILGQKVEFLVSFYNNEISEKSEIFDDQFSVERPDGSNFTLKIRSTKLEDSAMYFCASAIGAANYGYTFGSGTRLTVV.

The genes are TRBV4-2 and TRBJ1-1; D is unclear. Germline V gene sequence: CDR1 LGHNA, CDR2 YNFKEQ. This CDR3 contains 14 residues. V dropped 8 bases and J dropped 6 bases, with 19 bases sitting between them. The CDR3 here is CASSSFAIEPEAFF. The CDR3 nucleotides are TGTGCCAGCTCCTCCTTTGCCATTGAGCCTGAAGCTTTCTTT.

This chain uses TRBV5-4 with TRBJ2-3; no clear D. V was cut by 3 bases and J by 2 bases, with 16 bases left in between. The CDR3 is made up of 16 amino acids. The germline V gene has CDR1 SGHNT and CDR2 YYREEE (reference sequence). The CDR3 here is CASSSRKARDTDTQYF. The CDR3 region has the DNA TGTGCCAGCAGCTCCAGAAAAGCGAGAGACACAGATACGCAGTATTTT.

The chain recombines TRBV19 with TRBJ1-1, with TRBD1 matching 10 bases. Germline V CDR1 and CDR2: LNHDA, SQIVND (reference sequence). This CDR3 has 16 residues. V lost 5 bases and J lost 1; bases outside the gene matches: 7. The CDR3 coding sequence is TGTGCCAGTAGTCCCCGGACAGGGGGACCGAACACTGAAGCTTTCTTT. It is translated as CASSPRTGGPNTEAFF.

The chain employs TRBV19 and TRBJ1-5, with a weak D call TRBD1 (5 bases). The germline gives CDR1 LNHDA, CDR2 SQIVND (reference sequence). The V gene lost 3 bases and the J gene lost 5 bases, with 14 bases spanning the gap. CDR3 size: 15 residues. The CDR3 reads CASSMTTRGYQPQHF. The DNA for the CDR3 is TGTGCCAGTAGTATGACGACCCGGGGGTATCAGCCCCAGCATTTT.

The chain has TRBV27 and TRBJ2-7, with D uncertain. Trimming removed 1 base at V and 0 bases at J, with 7 bases between. Germline CDR1 MNHEY, CDR2 SMNVEV (reference sequence). The CDR3 loop spans 14 amino acids. The CDR3 region is CASSLWAGSYEQYF. CDR3 coding DNA: TGTGCCAGCAGTTTATGGGCAGGCTCCTACGAGCAGTACTTC.

V is TRBV5-6 and J is TRBJ2-3, with 9 bases that match TRBD1. The CDR3 runs to 14 residues. Germline loops: CDR1 SGHDT, CDR2 YYEEEE. The junction had 3 bases not matched to a gene; V was cut back by 0 bases and J by 7 bases. This chain's CDR3 is CASSLGQGVYTQYF. The CDR3 DNA reads as TGTGCCAGCAGCTTGGGACAGGGGGTATATACGCAGTATTTT.

The rearrangement joins TRBV11-2 to TRBJ2-3, with 7 bases matching TRBD2. J gave up 2 bases and V 4 bases, and 3 bases lay outside the gene matches. This CDR3 is built from 14 residues. Germline V CDR1 and CDR2: SGHAT, FQNNGV. Here the CDR3 DNA reads TGTGCCAGCAGCTCTAGCGGATACACAGATACGCAGTATTTT. It translates to CASSSSGYTDTQYF.

This chain links TRBV18 with TRBJ1-2; D gene ambiguous. From germline, CDR1 is KGHSH and CDR2 LQKENI. The CDR3 is 15 residues long. V was pared by 3 bases and J by 0 bases, with 11 bases between. The CDR3: CASSPSIQTNYGYTF. The CDR3 bases are TGTGCCAGCTCACCCTCCATACAGACTAACTATGGCTACACCTTC.

This clone was seen just once. The J gene is TRBJ1-4, the V gene TRBV6-7; 7 nucleotides line up with TRBD1. TRBV6-7 is annotated as an ORF whose role is uncertain. The CDR3 is 19 residues long. The junction had 22 bases not matched to a gene; V was cut back by 5 bases and J by 7 bases. The CDR3 DNA is TGTGCCAGCAGTGCGAACCCTGGGGACAGCGGTACGGGCGGTGAAAAACTGTTTTTT. Protein: CASSANPGDSGTGGEKLFF.

The rearrangement uses TRBV27 and TRBJ1-1; perhaps TRBD1 as D (6 bases). Deletions cut 6 bases from V and 4 bases from J, with 18 bases between. Germline loops: CDR1 MNHEY, CDR2 SMNVEV (reference sequence). CDR3 length: 15 amino acids. CDR3 amino acids: CASSSPDRWGTEAFF. In DNA form, the CDR3 reads TGTGCCAGCAGCTCTCCCGACAGGTGGGGCACTGAAGCTTTCTTT.

The V call is TRBV6-5, the J call TRBJ2-7; perhaps TRBD2 as D (5 bases). Trimming removed 7 bases from V and 4 bases from J, with 14 bases in between. This CDR3 comprises 13 residues. Germline values: CDR1 MNHEY, CDR2 SVGAGI. CDR3 sequence (DNA): TGTGCCAGCACCAAAGAGGGAACGTACGAGCAGTACTTC. It is translated as CASTKEGTYEQYF.

The rearrangement links TRBV19 to TRBJ2-7; D is perhaps TRBD1 (5 bases). V gave up 5 bases and J gave up 8 bases, with 13 bases separating them. The CDR3 consists of 12 residues. Germline CDR1 LNHDA, CDR2 SQIVND (reference sequence). CDR3 loop: CASSPGHSKQYF. The CDR3 bases are TGTGCCAGTAGTCCCGGACACTCCAAGCAGTACTTC.

The chain combines TRBV3-1 (or the pseudogene TRBV3-2) with TRBJ2-3; no reliable D call. The CDR3 extends over 18 amino acids. CDR1 is LGHDT and CDR2 is YNNKEL in the germline V gene (reference sequence). With 0 bases removed from V and 2 bases from J, the gap between germline ends came to 18 bases. CDR3 coding DNA: TGTGCCAGCAGCCAAGATGGTTCTTTGGCACCATCCACAGATACGCAGTATTTT. Its translation is CASSQDGSLAPSTDTQYF.

This clone was picked up one time. One end of the junction is discordant with germline, which a read error may explain. The V and J genes are TRBV2 and TRBJ2-3, with 7 positions matching TRBD2. This CDR3 has 13 amino acids. Per the germline V gene, CDR1 is SNHLY and CDR2 is FYNNEI. This CDR3 is CASSPRLAETQYF. The DNA of the CDR3 is TGTGCCAGCAGCCCCCGACTAGCAGAAACGCAGTATTTT.

The chain joins TRBV6-5 to TRBJ2-3; the D gene is possibly TRBD1 (6 bases). The CDR3 has 15 amino acids. Looked up from germline, CDR1 is MNHEY and CDR2 is SVGAGI. Trimming pared 4 bases from V and 2 bases from J, leaving 13 bases between. For the CDR3, the DNA is TGTGCCAGCAGTTCCACAGGGCCCCACACAGATACGCAGTATTTT. It encodes CASSSTGPHTDTQYF.

The rearrangement links TRBV5-6 to TRBJ2-7, with a possible D match to TRBD1 (5 bases). V was shortened by 0 bases and J by 3 bases, with 10 bases between the two germline ends. Germline CDR1 and CDR2: SGHDT and YYEEEE. The CDR3 runs to 14 residues. Here the CDR3 DNA reads TGTGCCAGCAGCTTGGGACAGACCCTCTACGAGCAGTACTTC. This sequence encodes CASSLGQTLYEQYF.

The chain carries TRBV6-5 and TRBJ1-2; TRBD1 is a possible D gene (5 bases). Germline V lookup: CDR1 MNHEY, CDR2 SVGAGI. V was shortened by 6 bases and J by 2 bases, with 13 bases between the two germline ends. The CDR3 is made up of 14 amino acids. DNA of the CDR3: TGTGCCAGCAGAACTGCAGGGTCCAACTATGGCTACACCTTC. Residues: CASRTAGSNYGYTF.

V usage is TRBV7-9 and J usage is TRBJ2-1; possibly TRBD2 for D (5 bases). CDR3 length: 13 residues. With 1 base removed from V and 14 bases from J, the gap between germline ends came to 15 bases. In germline, CDR1 is SEHNR, CDR2 FQNEAQ (reference sequence). The CDR3 bases are TGTGCCAGCAGCTTAGATCAAACTAGTAAGGAGTTCTTC. Its protein product is CASSLDQTSKEFF.

The chain couples TRBV28 to TRBJ2-7, with D perhaps TRBD2 (6 bases). The CDR3 extends over 13 amino acids. Germline V gene data show CDR1 as MDHEN and CDR2 as SYDVKM. V was pared by 2 bases and J by 5 bases, with 10 bases between. CDR3 in DNA: TGTGCCAGCAGTTTAAGTTTAGCGGACGAGCAGTACTTC. Its translation is CASSLSLADEQYF.

J is TRBJ1-1 and V is TRBV10-3; no reliable D call. Trimming cost V 3 bases and J 6 bases, with 5 bases left between them. Per the germline V gene, CDR1 is ENHRY and CDR2 is SYGVKD. CDR3 length: 11 amino acids. This chain's CDR3 is CAISERAEAFF. The CDR3 DNA reads TGTGCCATCAGTGAAAGAGCTGAAGCTTTCTTT.

V and J are TRBV9 and TRBJ2-1, with 12 bases aligning to TRBD2. In germline, CDR1 is SGDLS, CDR2 YYNGEE. This CDR3 is 16 amino acids long. J was trimmed by 7 bases and V by 4 bases; bases with no gene match: 9. DNA of the CDR3: TGTGCCAGCAGCTCCCGGACTAGCGGGGCCCCGAATGAGCAGTTCTTC. This encodes CASSSRTSGAPNEQFF.

The V gene is TRBV7-2, the J gene TRBJ2-3, with 10 bases aligning to TRBD2. The germline gives CDR1 SGHTA, CDR2 FQGNSA. V trimming: 2 bases; J trimming: 4 bases; junction bases outside the gene matches: 6. The CDR3 sequence is 16 residues long. The CDR3 sequence: CASSLIPSGGPDTQYF. Here the CDR3 DNA reads TGTGCCAGCAGCTTAATTCCTAGCGGGGGACCAGATACGCAGTATTTT.

This sequence joins TRBV2 and TRBJ2-2; 8 bases map to TRBD1. The CDR3 runs to 16 residues. Germline V lookup: CDR1 SNHLY, CDR2 FYNNEI. Trimming at V came to 8 bases and at J to 5 bases, leaving 13 bases not matched to a gene. CDR3 nucleotide sequence: TGTGCCAGCCTCCTCCCCGGGCAGGGGGCAACCGGGGAGCTGTTTTTT. This sequence encodes CASLLPGQGATGELFF.

The CDR3 here is CASSEPYAGGYTF. The CDR3 bases are TGTGCCAGCAGTGAACCCTATGCAGGTGGCTACACCTTC. The rearrangement uses TRBV6-1 and TRBJ1-2, with unresolved D. The V gene's germline CDR1 is MNHNS and CDR2 SASEGT. V was pared by 2 bases and J by 7 bases, with 11 bases between. The CDR3 is 13 residues long.

This clone was seen just once. This chain uses TRBV30 with TRBJ2-5; 8 nucleotides line up with TRBD2. Germline CDR1 and CDR2: GTSNPN and SVGIG (reference sequence). Losses at the gene ends were 1 base for V and 5 bases for J; bases not matched to a gene: 3. This CDR3 is built from 13 residues. CDR3 nucleotides: TGTGCCTGGAGTGCGGGGGGGCAGGAGACCCAGTACTTC. Protein: CAWSAGGQETQYF. Full variable domain (outside the CDR3, taken from reference TRBV30 and TRBJ2-5): SQTIHQWPATLVQPVGSPLSLECTVEGTSNPNLYWYRQAAGRGLQLLFYSVGIGQISSEVPQNLSASRPQDRQFILSSKKLLLSDSGFYLCAWSAGGQETQYFGPGTRLLVL.

The chain joins TRBV6-1 to TRBJ2-3; tentative D call: TRBD1 (6 bases). V was trimmed by 1 base and J by 2 bases, leaving 10 bases between them. Germline CDR1 and CDR2: MNHNS and SASEGT. This CDR3 has 15 residues. CDR3 amino acids: CASSEVPGATDTQYF. CDR3 in DNA: TGTGCCAGCAGTGAAGTCCCAGGGGCCACAGATACGCAGTATTTT.